The clone carrying this TCR beta chain was counted once. The source of the sample is a study of CD8 T cells in Susac syndrome. CDR1 MDHEN and CDR2 SYDVKM come from the germline V gene. Trimming cost V 1 base and J 3 bases, with 6 bases left between them. The CDR3 totals 14 residues. RNA totalling roughly 0.5 to 1 ug underwent reverse transcription with random hexamers. Amplification of the TCR beta CDR3 was carried out by immunoSEQ multiplex PCR, which spanned a total of 54 Vbeta and 13 Jbeta segments. MiXCR, run by TCRdb on the immunoSEQ multiplex PCR reads, gives a single entry per CDR3 protein. The table records 180,000 or so distinct CDR3 sequences, just under 95% of them present only once.

The gene calls are TRBV28 and TRBJ2-2, with D uncertain. Sequencing was carried out using CD4+ T cells from PBMCs. This TCR derives from a human donor with Susac syndrome. CDR3 region: CASSLLQYTGELFF. CDR3 in DNA: TGTGCCAGCAGTTTATTACAGTACACCGGGGAGCTGTTTTTT.